One and the same sample provided the 23 T cell receptor beta chains below, sequenced in a study of CXCR3-negative and CXCR3-positive naive CD8 T cells (dated by TCRdb to between 2018 and 2021). The research as a whole found: TRB CDR3s from CXCR3-positive naive cells showed higher hydrophobicity (lower Kidera factor 4), lower energy, and higher strength and volume indices than CXCR3-negative naive cells.

Sequencing was carried out with a NextSeq 550. The Human TCR Profiling Kit (MiLaboratory) was used to prepare UMI-labeled 5' RACE TRB cDNA libraries. Based on TCRdb reprocessing of the reads, there is one entry per CDR3 protein sequence, and DNA is missing. The sample table holds 80,000 to 100,000 distinct CDR3 sequences. The leading ten clones occupy roughly 0.8% of the sample. For these TCRs, the target antigens are not known. The source material was naive CXCR3+ CD8+ T cells from blood. The sample's cell subset or site label, in plain terms: CD45RO-CCR7+CD27+CD95- naive CD8+ T cells expressing CXCR3 (TNR3+). These receptors were collected from a human donor in good health. Some clones in this sample may be carry-over from other donors' samples.

This chain uses TRBV3-1 with TRBJ1-2; TCRdb selects TRBD1, and the lack of DNA leaves this call unchecked. Germline CDR1 LGHDT, CDR2 YNNKEL (reference sequence). The CDR3 is 15 amino acids. The CDR3 reads CASSHPPDKAYGYTF.

The V call is TRBV10-3, the J call TRBJ1-1. CDR1 is ENHRY, CDR2 SYGVKD, per germline. The CDR3 length is 12 residues. The CDR3 loop is CAISAMNTEAFF.

The CDR3 is CASILSRREQYF. This chain links TRBV2 with TRBJ2-7; the D gene TCRdb calls, TRBD2, cannot be checked with no DNA. Per the germline V gene, CDR1 is SNHLY and CDR2 is FYNNEI. The CDR3 is 12 residues long.

The V gene is TRBV7-8, the J gene TRBJ2-1; TCRdb indicates TRBD2, and absent DNA this call remains unverified. Germline V CDR1 and CDR2: SGHVS, FQNEAQ. The length of the CDR3 is 16 residues. The CDR3 sequence: CASSLVGTSGFNEQFF.

The J gene is TRBJ2-7, the V gene TRBV18; TCRdb indicates TRBD1, and absent DNA this call remains unverified. Germline values: CDR1 KGHSH, CDR2 LQKENI. The CDR3 is made up of 16 amino acids. Here the CDR3 reads CASSPNGGLGSYEQYF.

The chain employs TRBV2 and TRBJ1-1; lacking DNA, the TRBD1 call made by TCRdb goes unchecked. The V gene's germline CDR1 is SNHLY and CDR2 FYNNEI. The CDR3 runs 19 residues. The CDR3 spells CASSEAGGRGLSRNTEAFF.

The chain links TRBV6-5 to TRBJ2-5; TCRdb gives TRBD1 as the D gene, but with no DNA this cannot be confirmed. Germline CDR1 is MNHEY and CDR2 is SVGAGI. There are 14 residues in the CDR3. The CDR3: CASSTTGYRETQYF.

This chain links TRBV27 with TRBJ1-2. The CDR3 is made up of 13 amino acids. From germline, CDR1 is MNHEY and CDR2 SMNVEV (reference sequence). This CDR3 is CASSSTEVYGYTF.

The rearrangement joins TRBV10-3 to TRBJ2-2; without DNA, the TCRdb call of TRBD1 cannot be checked. Germline CDR1 and CDR2: ENHRY and SYGVKD. This CDR3 has 17 residues. CDR3: CAISDFDRGSSTGELFF.

The chain employs TRBV6-5 and TRBJ2-1. The CDR3 contains 12 residues. Germline values: CDR1 MNHEY, CDR2 SVGAGI. This CDR3 reads CASRSEYNEQFF.

The genes are TRBV15 and TRBJ2-1; TCRdb returns TRBD2, unconfirmable since there is no DNA. There are 13 residues in the CDR3. CDR1 and CDR2 from the germline V gene are LNHNV and YYDKDF (reference sequence). CDR3 protein: CATSRTSENEQFF. Full variable domain (missing parts from reference TRBV15 and TRBJ2-1): DAMVIQNPRYQVTQFGKPVTLSCSQTLNHNVMYWYQQKSSQAPKLLFHYYDKDFNNEADTPDNFQSRRPNTSFCFLDIRSPGLGDTAMYLCATSRTSENEQFFGPGTRLTVL.

V and J are TRBV5-5 and TRBJ2-1. Germline CDR1 and CDR2: SGHKS and YYEKEE (reference sequence). This CDR3 spans 15 amino acids. The CDR3 spells CASSLSRFSYNEQFF.

This chain joins TRBV12-3 or TRBV12-4 and TRBJ1-1. The CDR3 is made up of 11 amino acids. The CDR3 loop is CASREQSEAFF.

The rearrangement joins TRBV24-1 to TRBJ2-1. The germline gives CDR1 KGHDR, CDR2 SFDVKD. CDR3 length: 13 residues. CDR3 protein: CATRDRHYNEQFF.

The chain uses TRBV3-1 and TRBJ1-4. The CDR3 consists of 17 residues. Germline loops: CDR1 LGHDT, CDR2 YNNKEL (reference sequence). This CDR3 reads CASSQGGPLATNEKLFF.

This chain uses TRBV6-1 with TRBJ2-7; TCRdb outputs TRBD1, but without DNA this stays unchecked. Germline V CDR1 and CDR2: MNHNS, SASEGT. This CDR3 has 13 residues. The CDR3 is CASSERTDYEQYF.

This rearrangement joins TRBV7-9 to TRBJ2-1; lacking DNA, the TRBD2 call made by TCRdb goes unchecked. Germline-derived CDR1 and CDR2 are SEHNR and FQNEAQ (reference sequence). The CDR3 is made up of 14 amino acids. The CDR3 protein is CASSSWTDLNEQFF.

This chain connects TRBV27 to TRBJ1-2; TCRdb designates TRBD1, a call that cannot be tested without DNA. This CDR3 is 16 amino acids long. The germline V gene encodes CDR1 MNHEY and CDR2 SMNVEV (reference sequence). The CDR3 here is CASSLDAGQTFYGYTF.

CDR3 sequence: CASSPEDGGRREQYF. This sequence joins TRBV7-2 and TRBJ2-7; TCRdb indicates TRBD1, and absent DNA this call remains unverified. This CDR3 has 15 amino acids. Germline assignment: CDR1 SGHTA and CDR2 FQGNSA.

The V call is TRBV6-5, the J call TRBJ2-3; TCRdb designates TRBD1, a call that cannot be tested without DNA. Per the germline V gene, CDR1 is MNHEY and CDR2 is SVGAGI. The CDR3 loop spans 16 amino acids. The CDR3 region is CASRSDGTGSTDTQYF.

The rearrangement uses TRBV28 and TRBJ1-1. The germline V gene encodes CDR1 MDHEN and CDR2 SYDVKM. The CDR3 is 14 amino acids. The CDR3: CASSLGGGNTEAFF.

This sequence joins TRBV13 and TRBJ2-1; TCRdb's D gene call, TRBD2, goes unchecked for lack of DNA. CDR3 length: 18 amino acids. Germline CDR1 is PRHDT and CDR2 is FYEKMQ (reference sequence). The CDR3 sequence: CASSSGLADPHVRNEQFF.

V usage is TRBV15 and J usage is TRBJ1-2; TCRdb's assignment of TRBD1 cannot be checked, as there is no DNA. The CDR3 is made up of 15 amino acids. Per germline, CDR1 LNHNV and CDR2 YYDKDF (reference sequence). The CDR3: CATSRETGPLYGYTF.